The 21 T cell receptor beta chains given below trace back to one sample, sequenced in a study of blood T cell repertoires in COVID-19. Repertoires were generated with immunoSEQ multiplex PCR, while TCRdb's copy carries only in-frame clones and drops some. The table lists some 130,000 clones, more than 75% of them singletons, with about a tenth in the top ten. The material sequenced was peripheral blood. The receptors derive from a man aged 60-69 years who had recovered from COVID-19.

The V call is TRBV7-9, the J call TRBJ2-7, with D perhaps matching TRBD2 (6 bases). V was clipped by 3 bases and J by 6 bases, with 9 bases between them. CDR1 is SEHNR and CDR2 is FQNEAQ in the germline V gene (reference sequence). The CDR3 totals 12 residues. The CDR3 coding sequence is TGTGCCAGCAGCTTGGAGGGAGGCGAGCAGTACTTC. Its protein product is CASSLEGGEQYF.

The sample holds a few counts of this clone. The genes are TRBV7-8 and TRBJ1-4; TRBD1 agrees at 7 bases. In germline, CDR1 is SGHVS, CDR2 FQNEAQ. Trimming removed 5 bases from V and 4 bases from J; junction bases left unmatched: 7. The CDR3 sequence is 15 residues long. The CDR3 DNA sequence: TGTGCCAGCAGCCACCGACAGGGAATTAATGAAAAACTGTTTTTT. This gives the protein CASSHRQGINEKLFF. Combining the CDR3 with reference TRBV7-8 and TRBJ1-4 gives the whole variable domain GAGVSQSPRYKVAKRGQDVALRCDPISGHVSLFWYQQALGQGPEFLTYFQNEAQLDKSGLPSDRFFAERPEGSVSTLKIQRTQQEDSAVYLCASSHRQGINEKLFFGSGTQLSVL.

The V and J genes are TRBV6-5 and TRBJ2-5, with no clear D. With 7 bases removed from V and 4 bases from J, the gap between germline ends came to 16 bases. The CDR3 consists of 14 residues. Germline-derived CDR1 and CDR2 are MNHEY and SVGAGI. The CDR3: CASISAGLVETQYF. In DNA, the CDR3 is TGTGCCAGCATCTCTGCAGGTTTAGTAGAGACCCAGTACTTC.

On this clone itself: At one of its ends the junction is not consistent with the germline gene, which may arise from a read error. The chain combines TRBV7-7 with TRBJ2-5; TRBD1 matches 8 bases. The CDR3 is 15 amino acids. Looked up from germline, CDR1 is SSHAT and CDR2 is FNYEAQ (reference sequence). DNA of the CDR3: TGTGCTAGCAGCTTATCTAGGACAGGGATGGAGACCCAGTACTTC. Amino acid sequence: CASSLSRTGMETQYF.

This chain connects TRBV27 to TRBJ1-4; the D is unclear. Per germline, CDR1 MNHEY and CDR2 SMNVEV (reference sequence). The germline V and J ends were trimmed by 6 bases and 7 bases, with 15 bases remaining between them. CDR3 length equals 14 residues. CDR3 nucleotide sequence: TGTGCCAGCAGGATTTTGGACTATCGTGAAAAACTGTTTTTT. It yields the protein CASRILDYREKLFF.

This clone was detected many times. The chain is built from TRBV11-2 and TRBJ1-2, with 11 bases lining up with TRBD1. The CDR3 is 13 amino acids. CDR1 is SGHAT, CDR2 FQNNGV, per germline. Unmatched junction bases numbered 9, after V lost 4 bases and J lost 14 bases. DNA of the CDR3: TGTGCCAGCAGCTCCCGGACAGGGGGCGTAGGAACCTTC. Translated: CASSSRTGGVGTF.

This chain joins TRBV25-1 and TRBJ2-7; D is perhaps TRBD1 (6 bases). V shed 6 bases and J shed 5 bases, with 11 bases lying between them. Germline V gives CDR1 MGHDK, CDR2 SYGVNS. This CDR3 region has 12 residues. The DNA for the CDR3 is TGTGCCAGCAGAGGGGGACCTCACGAGCAGTACTTC. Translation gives CASRGGPHEQYF.

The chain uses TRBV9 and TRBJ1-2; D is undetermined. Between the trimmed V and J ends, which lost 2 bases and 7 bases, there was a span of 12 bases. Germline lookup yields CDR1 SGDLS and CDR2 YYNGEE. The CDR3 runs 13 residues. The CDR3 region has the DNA TGTGCCAGCAGCGTGGAAGTCGGGTCTGGCTACACCTTC. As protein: CASSVEVGSGYTF. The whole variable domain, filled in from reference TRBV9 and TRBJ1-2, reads DSGVTQTPKHLITATGQRVTLRCSPRSGDLSVYWYQQSLDQGLQFLIQYYNGEERAKGNILERFSAQQFPDLHSELNLSSLELGDSALYFCASSVEVGSGYTFGSGTRLTVV.

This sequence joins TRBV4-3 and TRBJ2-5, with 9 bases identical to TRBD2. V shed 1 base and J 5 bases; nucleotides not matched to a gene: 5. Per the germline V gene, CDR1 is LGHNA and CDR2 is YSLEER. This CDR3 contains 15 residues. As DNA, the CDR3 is TGCGCCAGCAGCCAAGCCGGCGGGAGGGCGGAGACCCAGTACTTC. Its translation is CASSQAGGRAETQYF.

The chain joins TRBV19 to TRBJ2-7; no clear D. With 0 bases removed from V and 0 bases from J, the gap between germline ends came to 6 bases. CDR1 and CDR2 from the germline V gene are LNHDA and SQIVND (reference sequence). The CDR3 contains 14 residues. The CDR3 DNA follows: TGTGCCAGTAGTATAGATCCTAGCTCCTACGAGCAGTACTTC. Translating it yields CASSIDPSSYEQYF.

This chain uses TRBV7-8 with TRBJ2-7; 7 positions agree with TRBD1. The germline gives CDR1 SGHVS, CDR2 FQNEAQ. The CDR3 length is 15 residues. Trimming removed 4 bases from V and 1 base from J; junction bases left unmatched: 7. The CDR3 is CASSSRTGMSYEQYF. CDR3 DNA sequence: TGTGCCAGCAGCTCAAGGACAGGAATGTCCTACGAGCAGTACTTC.

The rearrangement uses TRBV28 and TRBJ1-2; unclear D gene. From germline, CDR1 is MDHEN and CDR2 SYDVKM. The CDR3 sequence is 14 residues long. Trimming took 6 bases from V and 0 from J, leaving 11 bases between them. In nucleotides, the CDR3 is TGTGCCAGCAGCCGGCCCGGGGCTAACTATGGCTACACCTTC. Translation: CASSRPGANYGYTF.

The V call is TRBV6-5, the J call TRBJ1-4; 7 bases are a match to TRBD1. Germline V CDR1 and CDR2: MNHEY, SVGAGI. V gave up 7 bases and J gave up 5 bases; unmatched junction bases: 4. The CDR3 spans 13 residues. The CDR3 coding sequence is TGTGCCAGCAAAGGGACAGAGAATGAAAAACTGTTTTTT. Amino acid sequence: CASKGTENEKLFF.

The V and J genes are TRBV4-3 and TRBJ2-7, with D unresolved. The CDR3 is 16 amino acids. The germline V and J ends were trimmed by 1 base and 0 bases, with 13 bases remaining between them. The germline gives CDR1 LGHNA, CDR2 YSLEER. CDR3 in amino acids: CASSQAFGLSSYEQYF. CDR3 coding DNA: TGCGCCAGCAGCCAAGCTTTTGGTCTAAGCTCCTACGAGCAGTACTTC.

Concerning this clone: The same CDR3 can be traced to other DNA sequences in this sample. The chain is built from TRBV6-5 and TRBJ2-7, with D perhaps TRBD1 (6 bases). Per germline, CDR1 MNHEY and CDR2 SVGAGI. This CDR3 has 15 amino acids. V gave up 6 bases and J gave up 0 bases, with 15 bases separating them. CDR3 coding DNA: TGTGCCAGCAGGCTTTACGGGACACCCTCCTACGAGCAGTACTTC. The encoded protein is CASRLYGTPSYEQYF.

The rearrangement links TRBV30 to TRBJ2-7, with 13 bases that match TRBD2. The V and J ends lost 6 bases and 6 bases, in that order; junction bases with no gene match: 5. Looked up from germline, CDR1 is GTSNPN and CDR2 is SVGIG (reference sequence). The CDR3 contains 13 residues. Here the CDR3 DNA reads TGTGCCTGTGGGACTAGCGGGAAAAGCGAGCAGTACTTC. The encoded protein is CACGTSGKSEQYF.

The CDR3, as DNA: TGTGCCTGGAGTGACGGGACAAGCAATCAGCCCCAGCATTTT. This codes for CAWSDGTSNQPQHF. The genes are TRBV30 and TRBJ1-5, with D possibly being TRBD1 (6 bases). Trimming took off 1 base at V and 1 base at J, with 8 bases between the two ends. The CDR3 length is 14 residues. CDR1 and CDR2 from the germline V gene are GTSNPN and SVGIG (reference sequence).

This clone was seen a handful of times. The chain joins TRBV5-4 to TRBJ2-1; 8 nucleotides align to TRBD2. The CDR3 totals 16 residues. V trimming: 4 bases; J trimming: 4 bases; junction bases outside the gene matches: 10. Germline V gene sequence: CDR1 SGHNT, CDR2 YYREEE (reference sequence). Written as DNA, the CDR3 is TGTGCCAGCAGCCCTCTCGACAGCGGGAGTTACAATGAGCAGTTCTTC. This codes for CASSPLDSGSYNEQFF.

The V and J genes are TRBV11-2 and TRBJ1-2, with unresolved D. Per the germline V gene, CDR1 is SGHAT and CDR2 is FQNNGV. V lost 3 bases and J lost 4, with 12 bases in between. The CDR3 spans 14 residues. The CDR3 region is CASSFRRSFYGYTF. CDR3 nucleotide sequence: TGTGCCAGCAGCTTTCGACGGAGCTTCTATGGCTACACCTTC.

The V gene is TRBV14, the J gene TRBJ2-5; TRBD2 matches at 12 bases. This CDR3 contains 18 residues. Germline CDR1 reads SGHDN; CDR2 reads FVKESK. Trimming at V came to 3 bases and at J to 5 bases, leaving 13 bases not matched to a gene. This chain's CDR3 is CASSQTSSGGDGSETQYF. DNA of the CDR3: TGTGCCAGCAGCCAGACTTCTAGCGGGGGGGACGGTTCGGAGACCCAGTACTTC.

The DNA for the CDR3 is TGTGCCAGCATAGGACAGGATCCCTACGAGCAGTACTTC. It specifies CASIGQDPYEQYF. The chain joins TRBV7-9 to TRBJ2-7; 7 nucleotides match TRBD1. V dropped 7 bases and J dropped 2; count of bases not matched to a gene: 5. The CDR3 loop spans 13 amino acids. The germline V gene has CDR1 SEHNR and CDR2 FQNEAQ (reference sequence).